This TCR beta chain was obtained from a study of blood T cell repertoires in COVID-19. Here immunoSEQ multiplex PCR was the method, and the copy in TCRdb shows in-frame clones only, minus some. This table has just over 650,000 clones, about nine tenths appearing once. Per the germline V gene, CDR1 is GTSNPN and CDR2 is SVGIG (reference sequence). Deletions cut 3 bases from V and 0 bases from J, with 13 bases between. The CDR3 loop spans 15 amino acids. The chain employs TRBV30 and TRBJ2-3; a weak D match, TRBD1 (6 bases). This clonotype was obtained from a woman aged 18 to 35 with acute or convalescent COVID-19. Specimen: peripheral blood. As DNA, the CDR3 is TGTGCCTGGAGGACTGGACAGCTCAGCACAGATACGCAGTATTTT. Translation gives CAWRTGQLSTDTQYF.